This TCR beta chain was sequenced in a study of shared clonotypes between healthy human individuals. V was cut by 1 base and J by 7 bases, with 11 bases left in between. The CDR3 runs 14 residues. CDR1 and CDR2 from the germline V gene are SGHVS and FQNEAQ. Per sorted-subset replicate PCR, input was approximately 180 ng DNA, representing about 29,000 T cell genomes. Repertoires were generated with immunoSEQ multiplex PCR, while TCRdb's copy carries only in-frame clones and drops some. Among about 1 million clones listed, roughly 80% were seen once. The receptor was isolated from a man aged 18 to 29 in good health. The chain uses TRBV7-8 and TRBJ2-1; D ambiguous. Sequencing input: memory CD4+ T cells sorted from blood. Subset meaning: CD45RA-negative fraction. The CDR3 DNA is TGTGCCAGCAGCTTAGAGCTGGTGGGAAATGAGCAGTTCTTC. Translation gives CASSLELVGNEQFF.